What follows are 7 T cell receptor beta chains derived from one specimen sequenced in a study of a mutant IDH1 vaccine in newly diagnosed glioma. The antigens for these receptors are not known. Time point reported: week 47, end of study. Vaccine doses each comprised 300 ug of mutant IDH1 20-mer peptide, with topical imiquimod. Clones were sequenced by immunoSEQ multiplex PCR, and TCRdb holds only the in-frame ones, with some missing. Among around 50,000 clones listed, roughly 83% were seen once. Sequenced material: PBMCs, taken from a glioma patient whose treatment included an IDH1 peptide vaccine. These receptors were obtained from a woman aged 30 to 39 with glioma. Some clones in this sample may be carry-over from other donors' samples.

The chain is built from TRBV6-5 and TRBJ2-2; perhaps TRBD1 as D (6 bases). This CDR3 spans 15 amino acids. V gave up 0 bases and J gave up 8 bases, with 13 bases separating them. Germline V gene data show CDR1 as MNHEY and CDR2 as SVGAGI. CDR3 amino acids: CASSYSQGIAGELFF. CDR3 coding DNA: TGTGCCAGCAGTTACTCGCAGGGGATTGCGGGGGAGCTGTTTTTT.

This chain connects TRBV6-1 to TRBJ1-1, with D tentatively TRBD1 (5 bases). Deletions cut 9 bases from V and 3 bases from J, with 14 bases between. CDR1 MNHNS and CDR2 SASEGT come from the germline V gene. This CDR3 spans 13 amino acids. The CDR3 loop is CASRRGADTEAFF. CDR3 nucleotides: TGTGCCAGTCGACGAGGGGCTGACACTGAAGCTTTCTTT.

This clone has a handful of counts. The chain couples TRBV7-2 to TRBJ1-1; D uncertain. The CDR3 consists of 11 residues. The V gene's germline CDR1 is SGHTA and CDR2 FQGNSA. V was clipped by 7 bases and J by 10 bases, with 13 bases between them. The CDR3 loop is CASTFGLGAFF. DNA for the CDR3: TGTGCCAGCACCTTCGGACTTGGAGCTTTCTTT.

The chain joins TRBV2 to TRBJ2-7; 13 nucleotides match TRBD2. CDR3 length: 17 amino acids. Germline V gene data show CDR1 as SNHLY and CDR2 as FYNNEI. The junction had 9 bases not matched to a gene; V was cut back by 4 bases and J by 3 bases. The CDR3 here is CASSGSWTSGGDYEQYF. In DNA form, the CDR3 reads TGTGCCAGCAGTGGATCATGGACTAGCGGGGGCGACTACGAGCAGTACTTC.

The chain joins TRBV10-3 to TRBJ2-3; 12 bases map to TRBD2. The germline V gene encodes CDR1 ENHRY and CDR2 SYGVKD. Germline trimming cut 6 bases from V and 5 bases from J; bases unmatched to any gene: 3. This CDR3 region has 14 residues. CDR3 nucleotides: TGTGCCATCAGGTGGGGACTAGCGGGAGATACGCAGTATTTT. Translation: CAIRWGLAGDTQYF.

This chain uses TRBV5-4 with TRBJ2-3, with D tentatively TRBD1 or TRBD2 (6 bases each). This CDR3 spans 14 amino acids. Germline CDR1 reads SGHNT; CDR2 reads YYREEE (reference sequence). V was cut by 3 bases and J by 5 bases, with 13 bases left in between. In DNA, the CDR3 is TGTGCCAGCAGCTCGAGAGGGGGACTAGATACGCAGTATTTT. It specifies CASSSRGGLDTQYF.

This chain links TRBV9 with TRBJ2-6; the D gene is possibly TRBD1 (6 bases). Trimming took off 4 bases at V and 6 bases at J, with 14 bases between the two ends. The CDR3 consists of 15 residues. Germline V gives CDR1 SGDLS, CDR2 YYNGEE. CDR3: CASSPDSSMANVLTF. The CDR3 bases are TGTGCCAGCAGCCCGGACAGTTCTATGGCCAACGTCCTGACTTTC.